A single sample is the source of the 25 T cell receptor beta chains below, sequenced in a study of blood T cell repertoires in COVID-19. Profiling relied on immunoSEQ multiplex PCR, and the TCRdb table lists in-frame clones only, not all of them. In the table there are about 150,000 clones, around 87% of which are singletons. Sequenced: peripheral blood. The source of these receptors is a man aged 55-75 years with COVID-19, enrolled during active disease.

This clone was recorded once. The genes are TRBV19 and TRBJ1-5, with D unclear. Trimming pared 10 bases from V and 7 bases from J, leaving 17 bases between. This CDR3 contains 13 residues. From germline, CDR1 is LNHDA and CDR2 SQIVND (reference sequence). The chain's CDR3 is CATASLLRQPQHF. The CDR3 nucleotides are TGTGCCACAGCGTCCCTGCTACGGCAGCCCCAGCATTTT.

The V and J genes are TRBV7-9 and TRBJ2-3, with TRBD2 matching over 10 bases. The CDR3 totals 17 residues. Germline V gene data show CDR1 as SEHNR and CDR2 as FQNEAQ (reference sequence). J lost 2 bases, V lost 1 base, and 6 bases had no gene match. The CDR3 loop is CASSLGSLAGDTDTQYF. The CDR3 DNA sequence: TGTGCCAGCAGCTTAGGTTCTCTAGCGGGGGACACAGATACGCAGTATTTT.

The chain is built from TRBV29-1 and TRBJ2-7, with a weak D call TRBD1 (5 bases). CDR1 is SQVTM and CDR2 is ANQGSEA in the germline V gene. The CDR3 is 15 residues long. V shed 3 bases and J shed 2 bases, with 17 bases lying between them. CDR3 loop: CSVEETVRAPYEQYF. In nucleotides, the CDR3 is TGCAGCGTTGAGGAGACAGTCCGTGCCCCCTACGAGCAGTACTTC.

The CDR3 sequence: CATSDKRGGADTQYF. The CDR3 DNA follows: TGTGCCACCAGTGATAAGCGGGGGGGCGCAGATACGCAGTATTTT. The chain has TRBV24-1 and TRBJ2-3; 10 nucleotides align to TRBD2. V shed 3 bases, J shed 4 bases, and the junction held 3 bases outside the gene matches. The CDR3 extends over 15 amino acids. In germline, CDR1 is KGHDR, CDR2 SFDVKD.

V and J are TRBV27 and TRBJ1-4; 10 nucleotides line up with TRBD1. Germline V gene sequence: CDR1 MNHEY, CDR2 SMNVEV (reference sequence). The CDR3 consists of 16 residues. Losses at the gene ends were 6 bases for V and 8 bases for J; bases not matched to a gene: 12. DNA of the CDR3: TGTGCCAGCAGCTCGGACAGGGGGAGTCGTGGGGAAAAACTGTTTTTT. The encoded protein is CASSSDRGSRGEKLFF.

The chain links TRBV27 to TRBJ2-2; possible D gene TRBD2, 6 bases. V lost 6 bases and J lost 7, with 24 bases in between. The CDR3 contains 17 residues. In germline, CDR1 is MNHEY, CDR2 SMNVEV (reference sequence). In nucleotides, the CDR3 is TGTGCCAGCAGACTAGGCGCCGGGACTCATGCGGACGGGGAGCTGTTTTTT. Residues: CASRLGAGTHADGELFF.

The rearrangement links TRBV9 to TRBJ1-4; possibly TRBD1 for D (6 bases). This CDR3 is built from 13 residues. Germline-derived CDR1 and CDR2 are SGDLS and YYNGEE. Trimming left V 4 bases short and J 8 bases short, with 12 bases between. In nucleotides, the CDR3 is TGTGCCAGCAGCTTTAGGGGGAAGGAAAAACTGTTTTTT. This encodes CASSFRGKEKLFF.

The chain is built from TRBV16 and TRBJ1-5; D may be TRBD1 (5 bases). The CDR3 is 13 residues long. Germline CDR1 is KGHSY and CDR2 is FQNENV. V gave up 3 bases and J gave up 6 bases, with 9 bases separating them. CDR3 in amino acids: CASSQWGAQPQHF. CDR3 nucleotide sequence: TGTGCCAGCAGCCAGTGGGGCGCTCAGCCCCAGCATTTT.

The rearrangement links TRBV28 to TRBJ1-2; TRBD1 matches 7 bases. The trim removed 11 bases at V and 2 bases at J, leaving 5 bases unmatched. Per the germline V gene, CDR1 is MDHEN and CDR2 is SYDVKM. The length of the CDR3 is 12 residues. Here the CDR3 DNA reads TGTGCCTCAAGGGACAGCAACTATGGCTACACCTTC. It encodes CASRDSNYGYTF.

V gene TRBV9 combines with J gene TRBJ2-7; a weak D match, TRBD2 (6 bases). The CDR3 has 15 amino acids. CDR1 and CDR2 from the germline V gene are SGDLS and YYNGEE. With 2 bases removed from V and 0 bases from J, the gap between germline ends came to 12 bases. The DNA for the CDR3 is TGTGCCAGCAGCGTTGCGGGGTTCCCCTCCTACGAGCAGTACTTC. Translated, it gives CASSVAGFPSYEQYF. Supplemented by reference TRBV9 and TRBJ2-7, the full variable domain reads DSGVTQTPKHLITATGQRVTLRCSPRSGDLSVYWYQQSLDQGLQFLIQYYNGEERAKGNILERFSAQQFPDLHSELNLSSLELGDSALYFCASSVAGFPSYEQYFGPGTRLTVT.

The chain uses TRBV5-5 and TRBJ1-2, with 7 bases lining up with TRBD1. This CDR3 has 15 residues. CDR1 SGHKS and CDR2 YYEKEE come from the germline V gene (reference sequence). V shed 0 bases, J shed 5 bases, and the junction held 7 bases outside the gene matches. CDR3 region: CASSLAPGGKYGYTF. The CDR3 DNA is TGTGCCAGCAGCTTGGCCCCAGGGGGAAAGTATGGCTACACCTTC.

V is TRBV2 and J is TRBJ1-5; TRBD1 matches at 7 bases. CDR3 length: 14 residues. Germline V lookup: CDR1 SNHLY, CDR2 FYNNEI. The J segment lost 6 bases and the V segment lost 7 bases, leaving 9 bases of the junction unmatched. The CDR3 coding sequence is TGTGCCAGCACAGTAGGACAGGCCCGTCAGCCCCAGCATTTT. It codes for CASTVGQARQPQHF.

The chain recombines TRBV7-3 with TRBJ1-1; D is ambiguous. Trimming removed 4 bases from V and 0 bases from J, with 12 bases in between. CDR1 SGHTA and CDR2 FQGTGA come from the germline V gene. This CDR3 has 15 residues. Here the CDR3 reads CASSSSGGMNTEAFF. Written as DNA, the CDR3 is TGTGCCAGCAGCTCCTCGGGAGGCATGAACACTGAAGCTTTCTTT. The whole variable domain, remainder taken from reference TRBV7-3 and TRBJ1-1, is GAGVSQTPSNKVTEKGKYVELRCDPISGHTALYWYRQSLGQGPEFLIYFQGTGAADDSGLPNDRFFAVRPEGSVSTLKIQRTERGDSAVYLCASSSSGGMNTEAFFGQGTRLTVV.

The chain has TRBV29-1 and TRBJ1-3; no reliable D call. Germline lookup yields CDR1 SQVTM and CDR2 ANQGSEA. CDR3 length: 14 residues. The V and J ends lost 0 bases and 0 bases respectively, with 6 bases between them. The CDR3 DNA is TGCAGCGTTGAAGATTCCAGCTCTGGAAACACCATATATTTT. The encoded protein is CSVEDSSSGNTIYF.

DNA for the CDR3: TGTGCCAGCAGGCTCACTAGCGGGAGCACAGATACGCAGTATTTT. Its protein product is CASRLTSGSTDTQYF. The J gene is TRBJ2-3, the V gene TRBV6-4, with 9 nucleotides matching TRBD2. CDR3 length equals 15 residues. Per germline, CDR1 MRHNA and CDR2 SNTAGT. The trim removed 6 bases at V and 0 bases at J, leaving 4 bases unmatched.

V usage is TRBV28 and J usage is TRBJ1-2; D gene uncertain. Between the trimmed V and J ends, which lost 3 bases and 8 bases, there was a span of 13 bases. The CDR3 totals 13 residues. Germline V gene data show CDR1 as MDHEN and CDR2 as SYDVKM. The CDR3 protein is CASSLEVVAGYTF. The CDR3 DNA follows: TGTGCCAGCAGTTTGGAGGTTGTAGCGGGCTACACCTTC.

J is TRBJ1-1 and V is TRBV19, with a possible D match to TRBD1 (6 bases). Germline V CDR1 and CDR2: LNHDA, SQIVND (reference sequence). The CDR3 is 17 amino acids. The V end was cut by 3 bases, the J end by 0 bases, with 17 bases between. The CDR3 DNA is TGTGCCAGTAGTATGCGCATCAGGGGAGTCCTGAACACTGAAGCTTTCTTT. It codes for CASSMRIRGVLNTEAFF.

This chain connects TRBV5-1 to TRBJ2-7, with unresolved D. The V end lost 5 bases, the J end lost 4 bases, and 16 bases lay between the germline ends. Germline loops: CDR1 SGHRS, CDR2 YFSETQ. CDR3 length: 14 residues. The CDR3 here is CASRQTITEYEQYF. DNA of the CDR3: TGCGCCAGCAGACAGACGATTACGGAATACGAGCAGTACTTC. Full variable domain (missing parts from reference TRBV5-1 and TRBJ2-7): KAGVTQTPRYLIKTRGQQVTLSCSPISGHRSVSWYQQTPGQGLQFLFEYFSETQRNKGNFPGRFSGRQFSNSRSEMNVSTLELGDSALYLCASRQTITEYEQYFGPGTRLTVT.

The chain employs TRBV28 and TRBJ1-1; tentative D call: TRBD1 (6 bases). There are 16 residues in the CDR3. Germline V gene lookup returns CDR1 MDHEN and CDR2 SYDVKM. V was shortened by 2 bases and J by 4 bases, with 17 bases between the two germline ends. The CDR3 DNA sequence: TGTGCCAGCAGTTTAGTCCCCGACGACAGGTCCACTGAAGCTTTCTTT. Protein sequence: CASSLVPDDRSTEAFF.

The CDR3 DNA reads TGCAGTGCTAGTCCCCTTATAGCTGGCTCCTACAATGAGCAGTTCTTC. This encodes CSASPLIAGSYNEQFF. The chain joins TRBV20-1 to TRBJ2-1; D is uncertain. The CDR3 contains 16 residues. With 3 bases removed from V and 0 bases from J, the gap between germline ends came to 15 bases. Looked up from germline, CDR1 is DFQATT and CDR2 is SNEGSKA (reference sequence).

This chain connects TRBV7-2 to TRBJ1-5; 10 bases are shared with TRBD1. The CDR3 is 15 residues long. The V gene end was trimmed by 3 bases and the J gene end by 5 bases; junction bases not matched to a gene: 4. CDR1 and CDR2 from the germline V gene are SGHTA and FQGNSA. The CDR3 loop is CASSFAGTGDQPQHF. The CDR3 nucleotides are TGTGCCAGCAGCTTCGCCGGGACAGGGGATCAGCCCCAGCATTTT.

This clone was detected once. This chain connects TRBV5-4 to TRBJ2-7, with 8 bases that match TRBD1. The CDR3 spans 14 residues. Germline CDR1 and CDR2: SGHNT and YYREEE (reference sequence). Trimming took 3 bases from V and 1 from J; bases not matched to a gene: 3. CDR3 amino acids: CASSSRDRSYEQYF. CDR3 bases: TGTGCCAGCAGCTCCCGGGACAGGTCCTACGAGCAGTACTTC.

The CDR3 nucleotides are TGCGCCAGCAGCCAAGCCTACTCCGGGACAGGGTTCTTCTCCACCTTC. Its translation is CASSQAYSGTGFFSTF. V usage is TRBV4-1 and J usage is TRBJ1-2; TRBD1 matches at 9 bases. The CDR3 is made up of 16 amino acids. The ends lost 1 base at V and 13 bases at J; junction bases unmatched: 16. In germline, CDR1 is MGHRA, CDR2 YSYEKL.

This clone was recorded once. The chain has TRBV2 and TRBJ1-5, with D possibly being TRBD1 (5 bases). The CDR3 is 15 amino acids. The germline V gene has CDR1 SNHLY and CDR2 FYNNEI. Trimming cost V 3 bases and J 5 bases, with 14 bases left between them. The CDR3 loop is CASSDSGGRYQPQHF. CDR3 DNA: TGTGCCAGCAGTGATTCGGGGGGGAGATATCAGCCCCAGCATTTT.

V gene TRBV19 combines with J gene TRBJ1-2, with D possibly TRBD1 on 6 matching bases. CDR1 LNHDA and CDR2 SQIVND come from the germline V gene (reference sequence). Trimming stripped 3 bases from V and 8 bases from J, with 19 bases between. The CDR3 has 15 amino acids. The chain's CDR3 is CASSIHPGVEGGYTF. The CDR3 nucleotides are TGTGCCAGTAGTATTCATCCAGGGGTGGAAGGGGGCTACACCTTC.